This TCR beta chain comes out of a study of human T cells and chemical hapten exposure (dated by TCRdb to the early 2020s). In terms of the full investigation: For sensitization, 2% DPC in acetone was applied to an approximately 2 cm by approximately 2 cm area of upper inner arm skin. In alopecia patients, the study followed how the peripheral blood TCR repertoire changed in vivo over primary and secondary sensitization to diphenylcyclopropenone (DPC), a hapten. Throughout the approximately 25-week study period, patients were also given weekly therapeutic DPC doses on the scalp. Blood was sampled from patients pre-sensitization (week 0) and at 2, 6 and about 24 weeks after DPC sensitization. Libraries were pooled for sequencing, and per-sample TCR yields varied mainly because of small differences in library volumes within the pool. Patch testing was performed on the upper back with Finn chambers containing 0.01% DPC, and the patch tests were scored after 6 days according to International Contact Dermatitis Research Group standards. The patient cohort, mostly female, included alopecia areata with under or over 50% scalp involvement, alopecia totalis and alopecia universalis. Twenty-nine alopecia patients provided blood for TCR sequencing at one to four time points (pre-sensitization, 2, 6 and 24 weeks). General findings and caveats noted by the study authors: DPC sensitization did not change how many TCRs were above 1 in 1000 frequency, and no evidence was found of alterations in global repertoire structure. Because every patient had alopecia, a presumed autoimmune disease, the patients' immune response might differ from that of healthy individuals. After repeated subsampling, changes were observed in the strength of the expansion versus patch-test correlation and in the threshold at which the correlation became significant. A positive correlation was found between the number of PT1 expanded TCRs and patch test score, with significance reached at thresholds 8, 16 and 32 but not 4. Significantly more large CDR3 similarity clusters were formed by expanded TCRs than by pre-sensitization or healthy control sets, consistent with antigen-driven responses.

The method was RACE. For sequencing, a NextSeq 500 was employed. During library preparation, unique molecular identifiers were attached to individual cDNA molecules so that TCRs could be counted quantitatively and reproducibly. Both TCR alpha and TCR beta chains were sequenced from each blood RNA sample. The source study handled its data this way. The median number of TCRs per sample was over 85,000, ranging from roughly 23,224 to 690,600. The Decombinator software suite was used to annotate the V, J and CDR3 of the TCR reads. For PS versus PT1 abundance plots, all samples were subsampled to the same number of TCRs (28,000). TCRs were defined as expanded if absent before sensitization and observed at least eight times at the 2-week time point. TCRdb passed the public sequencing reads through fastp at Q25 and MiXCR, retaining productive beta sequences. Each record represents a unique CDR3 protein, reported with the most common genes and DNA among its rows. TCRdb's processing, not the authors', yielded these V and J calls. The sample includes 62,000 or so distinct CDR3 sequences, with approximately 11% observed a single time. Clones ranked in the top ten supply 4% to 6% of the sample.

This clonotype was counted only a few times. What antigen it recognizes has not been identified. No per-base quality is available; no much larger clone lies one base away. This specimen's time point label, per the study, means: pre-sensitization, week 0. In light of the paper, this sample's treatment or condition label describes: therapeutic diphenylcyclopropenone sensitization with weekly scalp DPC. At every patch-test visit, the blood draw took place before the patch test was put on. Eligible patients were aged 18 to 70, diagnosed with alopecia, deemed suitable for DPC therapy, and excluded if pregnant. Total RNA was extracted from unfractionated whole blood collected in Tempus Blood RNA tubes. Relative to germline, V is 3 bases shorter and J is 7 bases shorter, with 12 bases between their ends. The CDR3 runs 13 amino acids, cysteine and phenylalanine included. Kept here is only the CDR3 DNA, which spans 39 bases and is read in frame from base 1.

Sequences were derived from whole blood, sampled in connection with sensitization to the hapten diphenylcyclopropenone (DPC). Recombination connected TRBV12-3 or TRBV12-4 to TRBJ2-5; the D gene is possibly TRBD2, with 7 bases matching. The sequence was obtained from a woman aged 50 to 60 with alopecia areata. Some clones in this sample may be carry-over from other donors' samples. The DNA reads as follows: TGTGCCAGCAGTTTTGGACTAGGGGGGACCCAGTACTTC. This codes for CASSFGLGGTQYF.